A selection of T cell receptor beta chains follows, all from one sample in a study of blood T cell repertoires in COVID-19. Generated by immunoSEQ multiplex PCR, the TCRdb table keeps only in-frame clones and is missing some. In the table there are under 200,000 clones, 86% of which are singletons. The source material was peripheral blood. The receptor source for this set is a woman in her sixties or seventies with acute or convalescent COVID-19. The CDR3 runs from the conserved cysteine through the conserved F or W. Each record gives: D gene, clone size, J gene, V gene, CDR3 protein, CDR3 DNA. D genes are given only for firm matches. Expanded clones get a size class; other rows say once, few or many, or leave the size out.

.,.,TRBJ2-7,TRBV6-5,CASSLGTPSYEQYF,TGTGCCAGCAGCCTCGGGACACCTTCCTACGAGCAGTACTTC
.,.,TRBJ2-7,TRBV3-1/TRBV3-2,CASSQLQFSYEQYF,TGTGCCAGCAGCCAATTACAGTTCTCCTACGAGCAGTACTTC
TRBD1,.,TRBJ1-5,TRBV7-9,CASSLGDSPVEAQHF,TGTGCCAGCAGCTTAGGGGACAGCCCGGTCGAGGCCCAGCATTTT
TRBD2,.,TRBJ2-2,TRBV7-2,CASSLDRGSGLTGTGELFF,TGTGCCAGCAGCTTAGATCGGGGTAGCGGGTTGACTGGCACCGGGGAGCTGTTTTTT
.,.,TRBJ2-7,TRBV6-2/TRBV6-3,CASSPRQGGEQYF,TGTGCCAGCAGCCCTCGACAGGGAGGCGAGCAGTACTTC
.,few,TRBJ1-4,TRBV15,CATSRRDEKLFF,TGTGCCACCAGCAGGAGGGATGAAAAACTGTTTTTT
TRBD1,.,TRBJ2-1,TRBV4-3,CASSQETQGGINNEQFF,TGCGCCAGCAGCCAAGAGACACAGGGGGGCATTAACAATGAGCAGTTCTTC
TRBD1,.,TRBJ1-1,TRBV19,CASLTGEVGTEAFF,TGTGCCAGCCTGACAGGGGAGGTCGGCACTGAAGCTTTCTTT
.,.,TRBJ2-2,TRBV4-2,CASSHQGDTGELFF,TGTGCCAGCAGCCACCAGGGCGACACCGGGGAGCTGTTTTTT
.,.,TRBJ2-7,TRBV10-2,CASSKSWGRYEQYF,TGCGCCAGCAGTAAGTCGTGGGGGCGCTACGAGCAGTACTTC
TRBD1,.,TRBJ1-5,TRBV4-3,CASSQDPQGWSNQPQHF,TGCGCCAGCAGCCAAGACCCACAGGGGTGGAGCAATCAGCCCCAGCATTTT
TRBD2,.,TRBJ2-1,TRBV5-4,CASSLEGGGQSNEQFF,TGTGCCAGCAGCTTGGAAGGCGGGGGGCAATCGAATGAGCAGTTCTTC
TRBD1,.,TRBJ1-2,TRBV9,CASSGNSNKDREAYGYTF,TGTGCCAGCAGCGGAAATTCCAACAAGGACAGGGAGGCCTATGGCTACACCTTC
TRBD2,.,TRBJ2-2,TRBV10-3,CATGPSGRDTGELFF,TGTGCCACGGGACCTAGCGGGAGGGACACCGGGGAGCTGTTTTTT
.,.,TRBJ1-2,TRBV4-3,CASSQDRQGGGYGYTF,TGCGCCAGCAGCCAAGATCGGCAGGGAGGAGGCTATGGCTACACCTTC
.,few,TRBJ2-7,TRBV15,CATSRAGSEVYEQYF,TGTGCCACCAGCAGAGCCGGGAGCGAAGTATACGAGCAGTACTTC
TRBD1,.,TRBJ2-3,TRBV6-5,CASSRTGSTDTQYF,TGTGCCAGCAGCCGGACAGGCAGCACAGATACGCAGTATTTT
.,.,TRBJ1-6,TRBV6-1,CASSEVARSSYNSPLHF,TGTGCCAGCAGTGAAGTAGCGAGGAGCTCCTATAATTCACCCCTCCACTTT
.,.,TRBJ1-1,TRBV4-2,CASSQTTGNTEAFF,TGTGCCAGCAGCCAAACTACAGGGAACACTGAAGCTTTCTTT
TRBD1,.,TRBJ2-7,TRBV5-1,CASSLGIGTGRSYEQYF,TGCGCCAGCAGCTTGGGAATTGGGACAGGCAGATCCTACGAGCAGTACTTC
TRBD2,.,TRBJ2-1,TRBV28,CASSLWGTSLSNEQFF,TGTGCCAGCAGTTTATGGGGGACTAGTTTATCCAATGAGCAGTTCTTC
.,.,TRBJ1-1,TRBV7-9,CASSLGPGVNTEAFF,TGTGCCAGCAGCTTAGGTCCAGGGGTGAACACTGAAGCTTTCTTT
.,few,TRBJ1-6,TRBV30,CAWSPRRAGYGSPLHF,TGTGCCTGGAGTCCCCGGCGCGCAGGGTATGGTTCACCCCTCCACTTT
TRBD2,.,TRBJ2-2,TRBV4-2,CASSREVNGGGGTGELFF,TGTGCCAGCAGCCGAGAGGTTAACGGTGGGGGAGGGACCGGGGAGCTGTTTTTT
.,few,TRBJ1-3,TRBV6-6,CASSRLDSVHSGNTIYF,TGTGCCAGCAGCCGATTGGACAGTGTTCACTCTGGAAACACCATATATTTT
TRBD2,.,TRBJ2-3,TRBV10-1,CASSDLAGASTDTQYF,TGCGCCAGCAGTGATCTAGCGGGGGCTAGCACAGATACGCAGTATTTT
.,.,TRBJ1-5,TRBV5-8,CASSSGRRSNQPQHF,TGTGCCAGCAGCTCGGGGAGACGGAGCAATCAGCCCCAGCATTTT
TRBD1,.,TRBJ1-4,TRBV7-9,CASSLVGQGAKDEKLFF,TGTGCCAGCAGCTTAGTGGGACAGGGGGCTAAGGATGAAAAACTGTTTTTT
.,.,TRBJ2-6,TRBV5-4,CASSPGGRSSGANVLTF,TGTGCCAGCAGCCCCGGGGGGCGGAGCTCTGGGGCCAACGTCCTGACTTTC
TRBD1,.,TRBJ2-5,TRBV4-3,CASSQEIGTVKTQYF,TGCGCCAGCAGCCAAGAGATAGGGACAGTAAAGACCCAGTACTTC
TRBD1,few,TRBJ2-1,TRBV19,CASNRGFNNEQFF,TGTGCCAGTAACAGGGGGTTTAACAATGAGCAGTTCTTC
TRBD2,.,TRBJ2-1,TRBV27,CASSSGLAGGLQTSKNEQFF,TGTGCCAGCAGTTCCGGACTAGCGGGAGGCCTCCAAACCTCGAAAAATGAGCAGTTCTTC
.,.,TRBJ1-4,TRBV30,CAWSVQRGEKLFF,TGTGCCTGGAGTGTACAAAGAGGTGAAAAACTGTTTTTT
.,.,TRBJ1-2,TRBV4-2,CASSQGQHYGYTF,TGTGCCAGCAGCCAAGGACAGCACTATGGCTACACCTTC
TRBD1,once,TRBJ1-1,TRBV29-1,CSATGQGVTEAFF,TGCAGCGCCACAGGACAGGGCGTAACTGAAGCTTTCTTT
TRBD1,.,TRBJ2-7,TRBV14,CASSQDRGTGTNEQYF,TGTGCCAGCAGCCAAGATAGAGGGACAGGAACGAACGAGCAGTACTTC
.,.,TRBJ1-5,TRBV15,CATSRDLSNQPQHF,TGTGCCACCAGCAGAGATCTTAGCAATCAGCCCCAGCATTTT
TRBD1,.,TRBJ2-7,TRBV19,CASRTRDRQYF,TGTGCCAGTAGAACCCGGGACAGGCAGTACTTC